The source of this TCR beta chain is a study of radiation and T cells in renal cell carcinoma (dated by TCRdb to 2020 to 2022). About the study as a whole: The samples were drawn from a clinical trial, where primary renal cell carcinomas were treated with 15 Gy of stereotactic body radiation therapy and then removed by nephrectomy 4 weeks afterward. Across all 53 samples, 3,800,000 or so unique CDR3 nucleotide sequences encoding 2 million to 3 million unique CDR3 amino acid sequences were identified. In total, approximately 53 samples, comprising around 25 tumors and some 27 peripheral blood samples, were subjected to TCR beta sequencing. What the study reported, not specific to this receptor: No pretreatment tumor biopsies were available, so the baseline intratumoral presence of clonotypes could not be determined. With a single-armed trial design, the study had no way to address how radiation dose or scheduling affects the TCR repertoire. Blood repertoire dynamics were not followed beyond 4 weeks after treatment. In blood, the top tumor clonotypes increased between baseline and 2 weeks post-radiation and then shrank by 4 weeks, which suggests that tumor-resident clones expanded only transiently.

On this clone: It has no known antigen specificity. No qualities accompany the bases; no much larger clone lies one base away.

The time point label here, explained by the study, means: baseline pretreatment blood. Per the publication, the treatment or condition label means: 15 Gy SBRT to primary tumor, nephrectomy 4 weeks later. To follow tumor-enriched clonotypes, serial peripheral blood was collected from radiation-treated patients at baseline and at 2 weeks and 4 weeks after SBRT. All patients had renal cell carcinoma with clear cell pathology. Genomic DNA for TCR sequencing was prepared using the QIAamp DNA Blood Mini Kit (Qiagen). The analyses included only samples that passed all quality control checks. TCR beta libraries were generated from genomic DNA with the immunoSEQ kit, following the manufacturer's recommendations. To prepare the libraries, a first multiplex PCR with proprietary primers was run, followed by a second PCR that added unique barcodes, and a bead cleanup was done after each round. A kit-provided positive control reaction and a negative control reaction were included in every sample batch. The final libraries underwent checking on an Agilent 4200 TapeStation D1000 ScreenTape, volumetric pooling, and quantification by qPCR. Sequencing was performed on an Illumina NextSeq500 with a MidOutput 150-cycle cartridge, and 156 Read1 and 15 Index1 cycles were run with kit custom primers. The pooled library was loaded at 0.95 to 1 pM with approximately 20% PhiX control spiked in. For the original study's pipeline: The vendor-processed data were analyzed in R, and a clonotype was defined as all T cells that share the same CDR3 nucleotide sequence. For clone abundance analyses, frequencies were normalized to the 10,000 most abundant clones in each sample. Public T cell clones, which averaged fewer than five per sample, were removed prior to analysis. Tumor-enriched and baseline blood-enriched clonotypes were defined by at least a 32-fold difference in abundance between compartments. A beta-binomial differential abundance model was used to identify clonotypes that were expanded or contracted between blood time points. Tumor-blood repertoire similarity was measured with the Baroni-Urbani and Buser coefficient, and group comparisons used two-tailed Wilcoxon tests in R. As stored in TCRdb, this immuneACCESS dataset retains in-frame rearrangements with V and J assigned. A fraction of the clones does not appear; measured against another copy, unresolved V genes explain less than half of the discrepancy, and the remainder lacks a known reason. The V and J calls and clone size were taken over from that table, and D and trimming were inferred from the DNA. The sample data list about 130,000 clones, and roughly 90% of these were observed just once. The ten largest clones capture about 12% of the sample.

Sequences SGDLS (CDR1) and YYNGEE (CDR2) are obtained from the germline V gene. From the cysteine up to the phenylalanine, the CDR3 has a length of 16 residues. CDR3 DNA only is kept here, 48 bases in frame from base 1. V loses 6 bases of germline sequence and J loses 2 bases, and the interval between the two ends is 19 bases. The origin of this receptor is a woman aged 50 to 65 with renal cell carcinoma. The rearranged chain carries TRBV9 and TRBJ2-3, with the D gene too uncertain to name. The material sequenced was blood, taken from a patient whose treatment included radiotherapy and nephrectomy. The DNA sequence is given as TGTGCCAGCACCAGAGGCGTCACCCCGAACACAGATACGCAGTATTTT. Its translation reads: CASTRGVTPNTDTQYF.